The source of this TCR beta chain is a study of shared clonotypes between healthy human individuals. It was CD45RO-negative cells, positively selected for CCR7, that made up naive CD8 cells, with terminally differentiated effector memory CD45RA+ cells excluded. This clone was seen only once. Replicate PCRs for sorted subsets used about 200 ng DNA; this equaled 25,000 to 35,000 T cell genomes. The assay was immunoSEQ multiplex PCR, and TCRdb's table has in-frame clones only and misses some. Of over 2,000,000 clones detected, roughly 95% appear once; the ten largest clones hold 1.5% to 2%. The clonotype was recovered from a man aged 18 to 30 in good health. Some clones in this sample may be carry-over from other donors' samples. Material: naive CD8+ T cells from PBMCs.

This chain's CDR3 is CASGLAVPGELFF. In DNA, the CDR3 is TGTGCCAGTGGACTAGCGGTTCCCGGGGAGCTGTTTTTT. V and J are TRBV27 and TRBJ2-2; 10 bases are shared with TRBD2. Trimming removed 9 bases from V and 6 bases from J; junction bases left unmatched: 4. The CDR3 has 13 amino acids. Germline V CDR1 and CDR2: MNHEY, SMNVEV (reference sequence).